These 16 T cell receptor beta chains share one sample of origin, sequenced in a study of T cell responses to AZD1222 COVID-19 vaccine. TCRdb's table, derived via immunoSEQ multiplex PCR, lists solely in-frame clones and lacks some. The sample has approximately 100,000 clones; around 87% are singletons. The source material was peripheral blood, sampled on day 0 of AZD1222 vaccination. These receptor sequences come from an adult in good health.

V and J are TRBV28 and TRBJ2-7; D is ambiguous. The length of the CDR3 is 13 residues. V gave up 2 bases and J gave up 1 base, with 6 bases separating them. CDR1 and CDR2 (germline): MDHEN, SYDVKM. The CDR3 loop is CASSLPASYEQYF. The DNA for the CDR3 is TGTGCCAGCAGTTTACCCGCTTCCTACGAGCAGTACTTC. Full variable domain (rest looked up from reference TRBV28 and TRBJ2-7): DVKVTQSSRYLVKRTGEKVFLECVQDMDHENMFWYRQDPGLGLRLIYFSYDVKMKEKGDIPEGYSVSREKKERFSLILESASTNQTSMYLCASSLPASYEQYFGPGTRLTVT.

This CDR3 is CASSFSGGEQYF. CDR3 in DNA: TGTGCCAGCAGCTTCTCAGGGGGCGAGCAGTACTTC. The chain carries TRBV7-8 and TRBJ2-7; 7 bases map to TRBD1. The V gene end was trimmed by 3 bases and the J gene end by 6 bases; junction bases not matched to a gene: 2. CDR1 is SGHVS, CDR2 FQNEAQ, per germline. The CDR3 covers 12 residues.

For the CDR3, the DNA is TGCGCCAGCACCCCGCCCGTGGCCCTAGGGGAGACAGATACGCAGTATTTT. Protein: CASTPPVALGETDTQYF. The rearrangement uses TRBV10-1 and TRBJ2-3; perhaps D is TRBD1 or TRBD2 (5 bases each). The CDR3 is 17 residues long. Germline V lookup: CDR1 WNHNN, CDR2 SYGVQD (reference sequence). V was cut by 7 bases and J by 3 bases, with 23 bases left in between.

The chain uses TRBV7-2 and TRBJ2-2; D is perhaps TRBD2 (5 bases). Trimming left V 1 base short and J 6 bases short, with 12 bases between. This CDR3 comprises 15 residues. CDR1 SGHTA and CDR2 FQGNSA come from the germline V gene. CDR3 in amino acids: CASSLVRVGPGELFF. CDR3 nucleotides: TGTGCCAGCAGCTTAGTGCGGGTAGGGCCCGGGGAGCTGTTTTTT. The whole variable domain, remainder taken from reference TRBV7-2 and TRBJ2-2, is GAGVSQSPSNKVTEKGKDVELRCDPISGHTALYWYRQSLGQGLEFLIYFQGNSAPDKSGLPSDRFSAERTGGSVSTLTIQRTQQEDSAVYLCASSLVRVGPGELFFGEGSRLTVL.

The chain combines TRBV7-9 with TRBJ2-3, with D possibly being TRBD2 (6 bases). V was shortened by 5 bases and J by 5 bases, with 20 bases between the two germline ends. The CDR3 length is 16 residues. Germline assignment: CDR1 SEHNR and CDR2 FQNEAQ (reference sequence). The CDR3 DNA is TGTGCCAGCAGCCTTTATACCGGGCGAGCGGGAGATACGCAGTATTTT. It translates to CASSLYTGRAGDTQYF.

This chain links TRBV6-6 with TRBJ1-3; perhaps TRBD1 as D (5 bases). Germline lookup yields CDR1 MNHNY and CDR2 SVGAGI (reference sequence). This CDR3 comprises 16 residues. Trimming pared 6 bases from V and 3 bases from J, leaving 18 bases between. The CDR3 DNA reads TGTGCCAGCAGCCCTCTTCTTGGGGGTCTTGGAAACACCATATATTTT. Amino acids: CASSPLLGGLGNTIYF.

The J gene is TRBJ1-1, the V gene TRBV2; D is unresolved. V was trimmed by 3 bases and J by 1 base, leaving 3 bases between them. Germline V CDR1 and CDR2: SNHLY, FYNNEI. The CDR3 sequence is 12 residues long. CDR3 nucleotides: TGTGCCAGCAGTGAGGGGAACACTGAAGCTTTCTTT. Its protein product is CASSEGNTEAFF.

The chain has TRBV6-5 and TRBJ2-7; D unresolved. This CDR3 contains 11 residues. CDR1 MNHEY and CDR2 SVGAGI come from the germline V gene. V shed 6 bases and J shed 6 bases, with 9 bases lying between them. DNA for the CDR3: TGTGCCAGCAGGTCTCAAGCCGAGCAGTACTTC. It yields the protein CASRSQAEQYF.

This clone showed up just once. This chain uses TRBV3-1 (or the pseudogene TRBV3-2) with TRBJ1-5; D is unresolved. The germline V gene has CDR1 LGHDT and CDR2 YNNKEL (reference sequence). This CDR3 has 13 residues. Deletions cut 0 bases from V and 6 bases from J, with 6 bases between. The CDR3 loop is CASSQDGPQPQHF. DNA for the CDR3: TGTGCCAGCAGCCAAGATGGGCCTCAGCCCCAGCATTTT.

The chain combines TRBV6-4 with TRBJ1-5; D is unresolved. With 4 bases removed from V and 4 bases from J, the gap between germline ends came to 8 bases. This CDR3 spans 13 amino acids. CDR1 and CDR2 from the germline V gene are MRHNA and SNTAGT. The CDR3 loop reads CASSGAPNQPQHF. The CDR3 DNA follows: TGTGCCAGCAGTGGAGCACCGAATCAGCCCCAGCATTTT.

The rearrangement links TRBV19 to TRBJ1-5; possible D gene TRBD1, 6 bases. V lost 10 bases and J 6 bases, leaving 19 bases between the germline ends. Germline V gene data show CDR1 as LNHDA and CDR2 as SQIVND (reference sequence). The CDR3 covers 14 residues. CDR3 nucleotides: TGTGCCACCGCCTTGAGGGGGGAAGGTCAGCCCCAGCATTTT. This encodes CATALRGEGQPQHF.

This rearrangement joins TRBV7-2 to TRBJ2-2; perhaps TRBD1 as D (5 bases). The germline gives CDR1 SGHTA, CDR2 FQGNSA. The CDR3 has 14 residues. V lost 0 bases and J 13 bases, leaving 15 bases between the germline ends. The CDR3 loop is CASSLALTDGWLFF. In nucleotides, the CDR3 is TGTGCCAGCAGCTTAGCGCTGACAGACGGGTGGCTGTTTTTT.

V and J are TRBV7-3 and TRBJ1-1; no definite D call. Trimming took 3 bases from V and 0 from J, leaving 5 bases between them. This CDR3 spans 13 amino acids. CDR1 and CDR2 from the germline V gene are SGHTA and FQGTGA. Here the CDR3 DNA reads TGTGCCAGCAGCTTTGGCATGAACACTGAAGCTTTCTTT. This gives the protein CASSFGMNTEAFF.

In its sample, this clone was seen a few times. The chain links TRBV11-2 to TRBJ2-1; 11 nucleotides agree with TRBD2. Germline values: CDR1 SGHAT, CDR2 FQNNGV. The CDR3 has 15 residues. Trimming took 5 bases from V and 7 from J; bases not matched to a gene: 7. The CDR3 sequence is CASSPGTSGLNEQFF. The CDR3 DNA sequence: TGTGCCAGCAGCCCCGGGACTAGCGGATTAAATGAGCAGTTCTTC.

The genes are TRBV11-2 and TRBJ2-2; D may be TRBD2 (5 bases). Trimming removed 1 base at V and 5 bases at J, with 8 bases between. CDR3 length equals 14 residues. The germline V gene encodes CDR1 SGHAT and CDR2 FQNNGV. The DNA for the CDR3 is TGTGCCAGCAGCTTAGTCCGAGGGACCGGGGAGCTGTTTTTT. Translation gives CASSLVRGTGELFF.

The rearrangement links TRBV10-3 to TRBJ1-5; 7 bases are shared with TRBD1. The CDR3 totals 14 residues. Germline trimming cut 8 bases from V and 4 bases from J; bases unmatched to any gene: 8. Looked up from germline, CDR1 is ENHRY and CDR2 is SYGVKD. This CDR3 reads CAIGGQGENQPQHF. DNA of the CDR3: TGTGCCATCGGGGGCCAGGGGGAAAATCAGCCCCAGCATTTT.